This TCR beta chain was sequenced for a study of control samples from healthy donors and cancer patients. Germline CDR1 is MRHNA and CDR2 is SNTAGT. This CDR3 has 13 residues. A word on this clone: The junction departs from the called germline gene at one end, perhaps through a read error.

Sequenced by immunoSEQ multiplex PCR; TCRdb stores in-frame clones only, minus some. The data contain 85,000 to 120,000 clones, 90% to 95% of them seen just once; the ten biggest clones take up 2% to 2.5%. This chain joins TRBV6-4 and TRBJ1-4; D unresolved. The sequencing input was blood. The clonotype was recovered from a woman between 18 and 29 years old in good health. The CDR3 protein is CASSDSPGEKLFF. In DNA form, the CDR3 reads TGTGCCAGCAGCGACTCCCCCGGGGAAAAACTGTTTTTT.